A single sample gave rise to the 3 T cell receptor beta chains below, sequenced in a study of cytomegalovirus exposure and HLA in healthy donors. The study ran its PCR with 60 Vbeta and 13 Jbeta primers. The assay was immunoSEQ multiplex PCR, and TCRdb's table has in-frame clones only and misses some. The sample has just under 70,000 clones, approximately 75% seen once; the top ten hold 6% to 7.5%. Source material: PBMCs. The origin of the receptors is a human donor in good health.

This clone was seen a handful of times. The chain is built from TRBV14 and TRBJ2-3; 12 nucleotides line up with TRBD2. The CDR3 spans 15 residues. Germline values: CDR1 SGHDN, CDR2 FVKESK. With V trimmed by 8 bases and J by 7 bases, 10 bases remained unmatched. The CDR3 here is CASGPASGGAYTQYF. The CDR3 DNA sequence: TGTGCCAGCGGACCCGCTAGCGGGGGGGCGTATACGCAGTATTTT.

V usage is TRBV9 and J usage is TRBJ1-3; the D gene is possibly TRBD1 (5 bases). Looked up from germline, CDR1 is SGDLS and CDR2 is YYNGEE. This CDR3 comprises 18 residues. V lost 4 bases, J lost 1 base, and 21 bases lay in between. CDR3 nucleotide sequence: TGTGCCAGCAGCTCCCTATCTCCAGGGAAACGATCTGGAAACACCATATATTTT. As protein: CASSSLSPGKRSGNTIYF. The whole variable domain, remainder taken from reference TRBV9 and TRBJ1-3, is DSGVTQTPKHLITATGQRVTLRCSPRSGDLSVYWYQQSLDQGLQFLIQYYNGEERAKGNILERFSAQQFPDLHSELNLSSLELGDSALYFCASSSLSPGKRSGNTIYFGEGSWLTVV.

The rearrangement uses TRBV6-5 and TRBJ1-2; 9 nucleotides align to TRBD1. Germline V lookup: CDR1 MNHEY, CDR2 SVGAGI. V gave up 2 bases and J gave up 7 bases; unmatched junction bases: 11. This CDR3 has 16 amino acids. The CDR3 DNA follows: TGTGCCAGCAGTTACGACCCCCGGGACAGGGAGCGTGGCTACACCTTC. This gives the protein CASSYDPRDRERGYTF.